Following are 3 T cell receptor beta chains from one sample sequenced in a study of identical twins. TCRdb recomputed calls from the 5' RACE reads with MiXCR, one row per CDR3 protein. The sample has 200,000 or so distinct CDR3 sequences, more than 15% seen once. These data were likewise used in another study, on T cells expressing NK-cell markers.

Sequencing was carried out using CD8+ T cells sorted from blood. The receptors originated from a woman younger than 30 in good health.

This clonotype has only a few counts. The rearrangement uses TRBV5-1 and TRBJ2-7, with D uncertain. This CDR3 has 13 amino acids. The V end was cut by 2 bases, the J end by 3 bases, with 9 bases between. Germline loops: CDR1 SGHRS, CDR2 YFSETQ. CDR3 sequence reads: CASSFTVDYEQYF. In DNA, the CDR3 is TGCGCCAGCAGCTTTACAGTAGACTACGAGCAGTACTTC.

This chain joins TRBV5-1 and TRBJ2-7; D gene uncertain. From germline, CDR1 is SGHRS and CDR2 YFSETQ. Deletions cut 0 bases from V and 0 bases from J, with 10 bases between. This CDR3 spans 15 amino acids. CDR3 sequence: CASSLGPASSYEQYF. CDR3 DNA sequence: TGCGCCAGCAGCTTGGGACCAGCCTCCTCCTACGAGCAGTACTTC.

There are a few counts of this clonotype. The genes are TRBV2 and TRBJ1-1; D gene unclear. This CDR3 comprises 13 residues. V gave up 8 bases and J gave up 0 bases, with 10 bases separating them. From germline, CDR1 is SNHLY and CDR2 FYNNEI. Written as DNA, the CDR3 is TGTGCCAGCGTCAGTAACATGAACACTGAAGCTTTCTTT. Protein sequence: CASVSNMNTEAFF.